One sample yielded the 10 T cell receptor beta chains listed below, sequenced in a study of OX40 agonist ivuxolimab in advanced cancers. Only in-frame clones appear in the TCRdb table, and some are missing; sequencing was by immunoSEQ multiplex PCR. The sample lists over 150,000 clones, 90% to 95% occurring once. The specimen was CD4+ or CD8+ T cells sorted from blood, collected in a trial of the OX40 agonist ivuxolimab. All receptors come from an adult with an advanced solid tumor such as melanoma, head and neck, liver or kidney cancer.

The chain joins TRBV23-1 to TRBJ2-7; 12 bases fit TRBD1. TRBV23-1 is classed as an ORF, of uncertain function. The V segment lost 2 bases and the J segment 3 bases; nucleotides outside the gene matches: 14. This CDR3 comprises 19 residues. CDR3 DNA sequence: TGCGCCAGCAGTCAAGGGGACAGGGGGCCAAAGAACCGAGGCTACGAGCAGTACTTC. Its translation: CASSQGDRGPKNRGYEQYF.

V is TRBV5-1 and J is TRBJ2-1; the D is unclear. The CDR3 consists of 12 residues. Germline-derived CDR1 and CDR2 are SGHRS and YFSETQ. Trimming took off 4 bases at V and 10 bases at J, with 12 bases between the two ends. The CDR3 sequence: CASSKAQIEQFF. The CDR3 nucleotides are TGCGCCAGCAGCAAAGCCCAAATCGAGCAGTTCTTC.

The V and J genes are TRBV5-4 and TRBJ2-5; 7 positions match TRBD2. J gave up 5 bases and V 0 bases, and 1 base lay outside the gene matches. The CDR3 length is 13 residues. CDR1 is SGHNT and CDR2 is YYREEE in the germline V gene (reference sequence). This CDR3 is CASSLGEGETQYF. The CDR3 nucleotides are TGTGCCAGCAGCTTGGGGGAGGGGGAGACCCAGTACTTC.

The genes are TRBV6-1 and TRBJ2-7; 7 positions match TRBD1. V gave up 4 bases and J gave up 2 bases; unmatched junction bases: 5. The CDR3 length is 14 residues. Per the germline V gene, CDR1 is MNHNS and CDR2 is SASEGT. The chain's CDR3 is CASSAGQTTYEQYF. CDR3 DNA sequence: TGTGCCAGCAGTGCGGGACAGACTACCTACGAGCAGTACTTC.

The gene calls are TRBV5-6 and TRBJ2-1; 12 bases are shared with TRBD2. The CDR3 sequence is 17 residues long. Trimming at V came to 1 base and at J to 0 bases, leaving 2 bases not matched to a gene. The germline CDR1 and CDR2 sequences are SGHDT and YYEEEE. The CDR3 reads CASSLMGLAGSYNEQFF. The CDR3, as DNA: TGTGCCAGCAGCTTGATGGGACTAGCGGGCTCCTACAATGAGCAGTTCTTC.

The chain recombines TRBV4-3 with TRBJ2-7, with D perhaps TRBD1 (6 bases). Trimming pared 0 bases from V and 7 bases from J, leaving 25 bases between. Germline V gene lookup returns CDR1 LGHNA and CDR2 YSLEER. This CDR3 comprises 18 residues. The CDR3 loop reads CASSQDLPGRWDTGEQYF. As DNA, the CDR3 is TGCGCCAGCAGCCAAGATTTGCCGGGACGTTGGGACACAGGGGAGCAGTACTTC.

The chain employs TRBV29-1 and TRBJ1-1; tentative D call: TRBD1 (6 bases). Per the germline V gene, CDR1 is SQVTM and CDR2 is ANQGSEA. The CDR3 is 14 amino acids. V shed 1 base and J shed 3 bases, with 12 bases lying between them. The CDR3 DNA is TGCAGCGTTGAAGCGAGGGGGTTGTACACTGAAGCTTTCTTT. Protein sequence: CSVEARGLYTEAFF.

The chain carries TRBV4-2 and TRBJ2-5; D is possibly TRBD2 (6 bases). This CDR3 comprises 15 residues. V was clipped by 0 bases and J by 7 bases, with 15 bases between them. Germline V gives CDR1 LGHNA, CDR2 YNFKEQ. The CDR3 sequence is CASSQDSGVAGTQYF. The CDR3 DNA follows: TGTGCCAGCAGCCAAGATTCGGGAGTGGCTGGGACCCAGTACTTC.

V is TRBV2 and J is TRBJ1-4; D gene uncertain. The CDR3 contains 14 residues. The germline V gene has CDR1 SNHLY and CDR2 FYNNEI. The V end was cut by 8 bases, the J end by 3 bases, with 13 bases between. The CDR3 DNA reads TGTGCCAGCCGTACGTTGGTCTCTAATGAAAAACTGTTTTTT. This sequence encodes CASRTLVSNEKLFF.

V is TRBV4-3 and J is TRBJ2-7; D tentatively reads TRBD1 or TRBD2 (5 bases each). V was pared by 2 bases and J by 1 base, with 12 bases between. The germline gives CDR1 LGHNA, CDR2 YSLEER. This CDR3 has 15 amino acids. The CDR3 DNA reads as TGCGCCAGCAGCCAAAAGAGGGGATTATCCTACGAGCAGTACTTC. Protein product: CASSQKRGLSYEQYF.